This is a list of T cell receptor beta chains from one sample in a study of vaccination effects on CD4 cells after COVID-19. Which antigens these TCRs recognize remains unknown. TCRdb's copy holds only in-frame clones and misses some; the assay was immunoSEQ multiplex PCR. The repertoire has about 64,000 clones, 65% to 75% of them found once; the top ten carry roughly 25%. The source was CD4+ T cells from PBMCs cultured without peptide, collected before COVID-19 vaccination. Every receptor here comes from a human donor who had a prior SARS-CoV-2 infection. Both conserved end residues are part of each CDR3. D genes are given only for firm matches. The size field is filled for only some rows; it gives once, few, many or a size class.

once | TRBJ2-1 | TRBD2 | TRBV5-1 | TGCGCCAGCAGCTCCCCGACTAGCTTCTACAATGAGCAGTTCTTC | CASSSPTSFYNEQFF
few | TRBJ2-7 | - | TRBV10-3 | TGTGCCATCAGTACGGGTGTGGAGCAGTACTTC | CAISTGVEQYF
- | TRBJ1-1 | - | TRBV10-3 | TGTGCCATCAGTGGAGAAGGGATTGAAGCTTTCTTT | CAISGEGIEAFF
- | TRBJ2-7 | TRBD1 | TRBV5-1 | TGCGCCAGCAGCCCGCATCCTCCGGGACAGTCAGCCTACGAGCAGTACTTC | CASSPHPPGQSAYEQYF
- | TRBJ1-1 | - | TRBV14 | TGTGCCAGCGGTCTCTTGGGGACGAACACTGAAGCTTTCTTT | CASGLLGTNTEAFF
few | TRBJ1-2 | - | TRBV18 | TGTGCCAGCTCACCTGGAACAGGATCTAACTATGGCTACACCTTC | CASSPGTGSNYGYTF
once | TRBJ1-5 | - | TRBV4-1 | TGCGCCAGCAGCCAAGGACATTTTTCGGGCAATCAGCCCCAGCATTTT | CASSQGHFSGNQPQHF
- | TRBJ2-5 | TRBD2 | TRBV4-3 | TGCGCCAGCAGCCTTGGGACTAGCGGTTACAAAGAGACCCAGTACTTC | CASSLGTSGYKETQYF
few | TRBJ2-7 | - | TRBV4-2 | TGTGCCAGCAGCCAAGCGCCTGGTTGGTCCTACGAGCAGTACTTC | CASSQAPGWSYEQYF
- | TRBJ2-3 | TRBD1 | TRBV5-1 | TGCGCCAGCAGCCAAGGACAGGGAACAGATACGCAGTATTTT | CASSQGQGTDTQYF
- | TRBJ2-5 | - | TRBV30 | TGTGCCTGGAGTGTCGGCCTAGGGGAAGAGACCCAGTACTTC | CAWSVGLGEETQYF
- | TRBJ2-1 | - | TRBV20-1 | TGCAGTGCTAGTCGCGGTCTCGGCAATGAGCAGTTCTTC | CSASRGLGNEQFF
- | TRBJ2-3 | - | TRBV3-1/TRBV3-2 | TGTGCCAGCAGCCAAGGAAGCCACCTACGGTGGGATGCAGATACGCAGTATTTT | CASSQGSHLRWDADTQYF
few | TRBJ2-4 | TRBD1 | TRBV6-6 | TGTGCCAGCAGCCGGACAGGGTTAGCCAAAAACATTCAGTACTTC | CASSRTGLAKNIQYF
- | TRBJ1-1 | - | TRBV3-1/TRBV3-2 | TGTGCCAGCAGCCAAGAAGAGGGGCGGAGAGCTTTCTTT | CASSQEEGRRAFF
- | TRBJ1-5 | - | TRBV6-6 | TGTGCCAGCAGTTACTCTGGGGGAAATAGCAATCAGCCCCAGCATTTT | CASSYSGGNSNQPQHF
- | TRBJ1-4 | - | TRBV4-3 | TGCGCCAGCAGCCAAGAAAGCAGTACAACTAATGAAAAACTGTTTTTT | CASSQESSTTNEKLFF
- | TRBJ1-1 | - | TRBV2 | TGTGCCAGCAGTGATGTTGGGACCGAAGCTTTCTTT | CASSDVGTEAFF
- | TRBJ2-1 | - | TRBV3-1/TRBV3-2 | TGTGCCAGCAGCCAAGGGACCACGGCTACCTACAATGAGCAGTTCTTC | CASSQGTTATYNEQFF
- | TRBJ2-5 | TRBD2 | TRBV19 | TGTGCCAGTAGCCCACTAGCGGGAGACCAAGAGACCCAGTACTTC | CASSPLAGDQETQYF
- | TRBJ1-1 | - | TRBV9 | TGTGCCAGCCGCGAGTTAGCTGGAACTGAAGCTTTCTTT | CASRELAGTEAFF
- | TRBJ2-7 | - | TRBV25-1 | TGTGCCAGCAGTGGATATCAAGGGGTCCCAGGGCACTCCTACGAGCAGTACTTC | CASSGYQGVPGHSYEQYF
few | TRBJ2-2 | TRBD2 | TRBV7-2 | TGTGCCAGCAGCTTTAATTCCCGGACTAGCGCCGGGGAGCTGTTTTTT | CASSFNSRTSAGELFF
- | TRBJ1-5 | - | TRBV7-9 | TGTGCCAGAGGGGATCGGATTACCTCAAATAGCAATCAGCCCCAGCATTTT | CARGDRITSNSNQPQHF
- | TRBJ2-1 | - | TRBV29-1 | TGCAGCGTGGACACGTACAATGAGCAGTTCTTC | CSVDTYNEQFF
- | TRBJ1-2 | TRBD1 | TRBV19 | TGTGCCAGTAGTATTTACAGGGGGCGCGACTATGGCTACACCTTC | CASSIYRGRDYGYTF
- | TRBJ2-7 | TRBD1 | TRBV5-4 | TGTGCCAGCAGCACCCCCGGGACAGGGTCTTACGAGCAGTACTTC | CASSTPGTGSYEQYF
few | TRBJ2-1 | TRBD2 | TRBV7-9 | TGTGCCAGCCACCCTAGCGGCACTAACAATGAGCAGTTCTTC | CASHPSGTNNEQFF
- | TRBJ1-2 | - | TRBV19 | TGTGCCAGTAGTAGTACAAACGGACCCTATGGCTACACCTTC | CASSSTNGPYGYTF
- | TRBJ2-3 | - | TRBV5-5 | TGTGCCAGCAGCTTGACCCCCCCGACTAGCACAGATACGCAGTATTTT | CASSLTPPTSTDTQYF
few | TRBJ1-2 | - | TRBV3-1/TRBV3-2 | TGTGCCAGCAGCCAAGTTGGCGGAGGGGGATCTTGGGTCTATGGCTACACCTTC | CASSQVGGGGSWVYGYTF
once | TRBJ2-7 | - | TRBV14 | TGTGCCAGCAGCCAAGGTCTGTCTGTCTCCTACGAGCAGTACTTC | CASSQGLSVSYEQYF
- | TRBJ1-4 | - | TRBV4-1 | TGCGCCAGCAGCCAATGGTGGTGGTCTCAAACTAATGAAAAACTGTTTTTT | CASSQWWWSQTNEKLFF
- | TRBJ2-7 | TRBD1 | TRBV6-5 | TGTGCCAGCAGTTACCAACCGGGACAGCCGACCTACGAGCAGTACTTC | CASSYQPGQPTYEQYF
- | TRBJ1-1 | - | TRBV5-1 | TGCGCCAGCAGCTTCTCGGCAGGGGACACTGAAGCTTTCTTT | CASSFSAGDTEAFF
- | TRBJ1-6 | - | TRBV30 | TGTGCCTGGAGGAGGACCGACCGCTCCTATAATTCACCCCTCCACTTT | CAWRRTDRSYNSPLHF
once | TRBJ2-1 | - | TRBV7-2 | TGTGCCAGCAGCACCTACGGGACTTCCAACAATGAGCAGTTCTTC | CASSTYGTSNNEQFF
once | TRBJ2-6 | - | TRBV4-2 | TGTGCCAGCAGCCGTAGGGGGACGACAGGAACTGGGGCCAACGTCCTGACTTTC | CASSRRGTTGTGANVLTF
once | TRBJ2-1 | TRBD1 | TRBV15 | TGTGCCACCAGCAGACCCGGGGCGGACAGGGTTTCGAGCTCCTACAATGAGCAGTTCTTC | CATSRPGADRVSSSYNEQFF
few | TRBJ2-7 | - | TRBV2 | TGTGCCAGCAAAGGGGGCTTCCGAGCGGGTGAGCAGTACTTC | CASKGGFRAGEQYF
few | TRBJ1-5 | TRBD1 | TRBV7-8 | TGTGCCAGCAGCCCAGGGGGGTGGCCCCAGCATTTT | CASSPGGWPQHF
- | TRBJ1-1 | - | TRBV27 | TGTGCCAGCATGTCGTACACTGAAGCTTTCTTT | CASMSYTEAFF
- | TRBJ2-2 | TRBD2 | TRBV5-6 | TGTGCCAGCAGCTTGGGCGGGGGGGCCAGAACCGGGGAGCTGTTTTTT | CASSLGGGARTGELFF
- | TRBJ2-3 | TRBD1 | TRBV5-1 | TGCGCCAGCAAAGGACAGGGGAGCACAGATACGCAGTATTTT | CASKGQGSTDTQYF
- | TRBJ1-1 | - | TRBV18 | TGTGCCAGCTCACCACGAACAATTGACACTGAAGCTTTCTTT | CASSPRTIDTEAFF
- | TRBJ1-2 | - | TRBV30 | TGTGCCTGGAGACAACAACAGGAAGACTATGGCTACACCTTC | CAWRQQQEDYGYTF
- | TRBJ1-2 | - | TRBV6-5 | TGTGCCAGCGGAGACGGGATCCCTGAATATGGCTACACCTTC | CASGDGIPEYGYTF
few | TRBJ1-2 | - | TRBV4-1 | TGCGCCAGCAGCCAGAGACAGCTTGAACTTTATGGCTACACCTTC | CASSQRQLELYGYTF
- | TRBJ2-5 | - | TRBV29-1 | TGCAGCGTTGGACAGGTTTTGACCCCGACCCAGTACTTC | CSVGQVLTPTQYF
- | TRBJ1-6 | - | TRBV6-5 | TGTGCCAGCAGTTACAACAGAGGCAATTCACCCCTCCACTTT | CASSYNRGNSPLHF
- | TRBJ2-5 | - | TRBV7-9 | TGTGCCAGCAGCTTAGCCGGGCTTGGGGAGACCCAGTACTTC | CASSLAGLGETQYF
- | TRBJ1-1 | TRBD1 | TRBV6-1 | TGTGCCAGCAGTGGCACTCCGGCAGGGGGAGGGAGGTTGACTGAAGCTTTCTTT | CASSGTPAGGGRLTEAFF